One and the same sample provided the 21 T cell receptor beta chains below, sequenced in a study of T cell responses to AZD1222 COVID-19 vaccine. Libraries were prepared by immunoSEQ multiplex PCR; TCRdb keeps only in-frame clonotypes and omits some of them. The table shows about 110,000 clones, with roughly nine tenths occurring only once. Source: peripheral blood, taken on day 0 of MenACWY control vaccination. These receptors were collected from an adult in good health.

The V and J genes are TRBV19 and TRBJ1-2; 9 bases are a match to TRBD1. Trimming cost V 6 bases and J 3 bases; bases outside gene matches: 5. This CDR3 has 14 amino acids. Per germline, CDR1 LNHDA and CDR2 SQIVND (reference sequence). In nucleotides, the CDR3 is TGTGCCAGTAGGAAGACAGGGGGAGACTATGGCTACACCTTC. This gives the protein CASRKTGGDYGYTF.

The table lists this clone with a count of one. The rearrangement joins TRBV5-5 to TRBJ1-1; possibly TRBD1 for D (6 bases). The CDR3 totals 12 residues. CDR1 SGHKS and CDR2 YYEKEE come from the germline V gene (reference sequence). V was shortened by 2 bases and J by 10 bases, with 12 bases between the two germline ends. Here the CDR3 reads CASSFSGVGAFF. Here the CDR3 DNA reads TGTGCCAGCAGCTTCTCAGGGGTTGGAGCTTTCTTT. Full variable domain (outside the CDR3, taken from reference TRBV5-5 and TRBJ1-1): DAGVTQSPTHLIKTRGQQVTLRCSPISGHKSVSWYQQVLGQGPQFIFQYYEKEERGRGNFPDRFSARQFPNYSSELNVNALLLGDSALYLCASSFSGVGAFFGQGTRLTVV.

The chain employs TRBV6-5 and TRBJ1-6; 7 positions match TRBD1. The CDR3 is made up of 15 amino acids. The V and J ends lost 4 bases and 9 bases, in that order; junction bases with no gene match: 9. Germline values: CDR1 MNHEY, CDR2 SVGAGI. CDR3 nucleotides: TGTGCCAGCAGTTCGTCCCGGGACAGTAGTTCACCCCTCCACTTT. It yields the protein CASSSSRDSSSPLHF.

This chain uses TRBV7-2 with TRBJ2-7; the D gene is possibly TRBD1 (7 bases). This CDR3 has 15 amino acids. Per germline, CDR1 SGHTA and CDR2 FQGNSA. The V end lost 1 base, the J end lost 1 base, and 11 bases lay between the germline ends. CDR3 protein: CASSLVAGGSYEQYF. CDR3 DNA sequence: TGTGCCAGCAGCTTAGTGGCAGGGGGGTCCTACGAGCAGTACTTC. The whole variable domain, filled in from reference TRBV7-2 and TRBJ2-7, reads GAGVSQSPSNKVTEKGKDVELRCDPISGHTALYWYRQSLGQGLEFLIYFQGNSAPDKSGLPSDRFSAERTGGSVSTLTIQRTQQEDSAVYLCASSLVAGGSYEQYFGPGTRLTVT.

The rearrangement uses TRBV3-1 (or the pseudogene TRBV3-2) and TRBJ1-2; no definite D call. This CDR3 spans 12 amino acids. Per germline, CDR1 LGHDT and CDR2 YNNKEL (reference sequence). The V end was cut by 4 bases, the J end by 9 bases, with 12 bases between. In DNA form, the CDR3 reads TGTGCCAGCAGCCCAAACCGGGAGCGCTACACCTTC. Encoded protein: CASSPNRERYTF.

The CDR3 sequence: CASSVGGLAGGQETQYF. Here the CDR3 DNA reads TGTGCCAGCAGCGTAGGAGGGCTAGCGGGGGGCCAAGAGACCCAGTACTTC. This chain uses TRBV9 with TRBJ2-5; 11 bases fit TRBD2. The CDR3 length is 17 residues. Germline loops: CDR1 SGDLS, CDR2 YYNGEE. J was trimmed by 1 base and V by 0 bases; bases with no gene match: 5. The full variable domain, completed using reference TRBV9 and TRBJ2-5, is DSGVTQTPKHLITATGQRVTLRCSPRSGDLSVYWYQQSLDQGLQFLIQYYNGEERAKGNILERFSAQQFPDLHSELNLSSLELGDSALYFCASSVGGLAGGQETQYFGPGTRLLVL.

V and J are TRBV20-1 and TRBJ2-3; D is possibly TRBD2 (6 bases). The CDR3 has 11 residues. Germline V gives CDR1 DFQATT, CDR2 SNEGSKA (reference sequence). V lost 6 bases, J lost 10 bases, and 14 bases lay in between. Here the CDR3 reads CSAGTGGAQYF. CDR3 nucleotides: TGCAGTGCCGGGACCGGGGGTGCGCAGTATTTT.

V and J are TRBV19 and TRBJ1-2, with D possibly matching TRBD1 (6 bases). The CDR3 loop spans 14 amino acids. Trimming removed 7 bases at V and 4 bases at J, with 16 bases between. The germline gives CDR1 LNHDA, CDR2 SQIVND (reference sequence). CDR3 loop: CASTVRGGAYGYTF. For the CDR3, the DNA is TGTGCCAGTACCGTCCGAGGGGGGGCCTATGGCTACACCTTC.

The rearrangement joins TRBV6-4 to TRBJ2-2; 10 bases match TRBD2. This CDR3 has 18 residues. Germline assignment: CDR1 MRHNA and CDR2 SNTAGT. After removal of 5 bases from V and 1 base from J, the junction contained 10 bases not matched to a gene. CDR3 amino acids: CASSPLAGALLNTGELFF. In nucleotides, the CDR3 is TGTGCCAGCAGTCCCCTAGCGGGGGCCCTACTGAACACCGGGGAGCTGTTTTTT.

This chain links TRBV10-1 with TRBJ2-1; 14 bases match TRBD2. The CDR3 loop spans 16 amino acids. The V segment lost 4 bases and the J segment 7 bases; nucleotides outside the gene matches: 6. The V gene's germline CDR1 is WNHNN and CDR2 SYGVQD (reference sequence). CDR3 DNA: TGCGCCAGCAGTGCCCCCGGGACTAGCGGGAGAAATGAGCAGTTCTTC. Translation: CASSAPGTSGRNEQFF.

Comment on this clone: One end of the junction does not line up with germline, which may come from a read error. The J gene is TRBJ2-5, the V gene TRBV6-5; TRBD1 matches at 10 bases. The CDR3 runs to 15 residues. CDR1 is MNHEY and CDR2 is SVGAGI in the germline V gene. CDR3 region: CASSYSTGGGETQYF. CDR3 in DNA: TGTGCCAGCAGCTACTCGACAGGGGGCGGAGAGACCCAGTACTTC.

This sequence joins TRBV11-3 and TRBJ1-5; D gene uncertain. The CDR3 contains 17 residues. CDR1 SGHNT and CDR2 YENEEA come from the germline V gene. Trimming cost V 0 bases and J 1 base, with 13 bases left between them. The CDR3 reads CASSLECRILSNQPQHF. Here the CDR3 DNA reads TGTGCCAGCAGCTTAGAATGCAGGATCTTGAGCAATCAGCCCCAGCATTTT.

The chain combines TRBV5-1 with TRBJ1-1; D not resolved. CDR1 and CDR2 (germline): SGHRS, YFSETQ. V gave up 2 bases and J gave up 2 bases, with 10 bases separating them. This CDR3 comprises 14 residues. CDR3 in amino acids: CASSLGPVNTEAFF. The CDR3 nucleotides are TGCGCCAGCAGCTTAGGACCGGTTAACACTGAAGCTTTCTTT.

This clone was counted only a few times. The V gene is TRBV5-1, the J gene TRBJ2-7, with 7 bases that match TRBD1. Germline loops: CDR1 SGHRS, CDR2 YFSETQ. CDR3 length: 15 residues. The trim removed 4 bases at V and 4 bases at J, leaving 11 bases unmatched. CDR3 DNA sequence: TGCGCCAGCAGCAGAACCGGGACAGAGAGTTACGAGCAGTACTTC. Protein: CASSRTGTESYEQYF.

This chain connects TRBV2 to TRBJ1-1, with 9 bases matching TRBD1. This CDR3 spans 15 amino acids. V lost 8 bases to trimming and J lost 1 base; unmatched junction nucleotides: 8. The germline V gene has CDR1 SNHLY and CDR2 FYNNEI. This chain's CDR3 is CASHRTGASNTEAFF. CDR3 in DNA: TGTGCCAGCCACCGGACAGGGGCTTCGAACACTGAAGCTTTCTTT.

The DNA for the CDR3 is TGTGCCAGCATCCCCGGGACAGGGCTGGTCTCACCCCTCCACTTT. Amino acid sequence: CASIPGTGLVSPLHF. V usage is TRBV7-9 and J usage is TRBJ1-6, with TRBD1 matching over 9 bases. Per germline, CDR1 SEHNR and CDR2 FQNEAQ (reference sequence). J lost 10 bases, V lost 7 bases, and 11 bases had no gene match. The CDR3 extends over 15 amino acids.

The count of this clone is one. The gene calls are TRBV27 and TRBJ2-6; D not resolved. The CDR3 is 14 residues long. Germline V gene data show CDR1 as MNHEY and CDR2 as SMNVEV (reference sequence). Trimming shortened V by 5 bases and J by 2 bases, and 7 bases separated the two germline ends. As DNA, the CDR3 is TGTGCCAGCAGTCCATCTACTGGGGCCAACGTCCTGACTTTC. Residues: CASSPSTGANVLTF.

V is TRBV19 and J is TRBJ2-3; D is possibly TRBD1 (6 bases). V lost 5 bases to trimming and J lost 3 bases, with 18 bases between them. CDR1 LNHDA and CDR2 SQIVND come from the germline V gene (reference sequence). The CDR3 spans 16 residues. Here the CDR3 DNA reads TGTGCCAGTAGTCCCATGACAGGTTCCCTTACAGATACGCAGTATTTT. Encoded protein: CASSPMTGSLTDTQYF.

This clone was observed a single time. This rearrangement joins TRBV19 to TRBJ1-4; D possibly corresponds to TRBD1 (5 bases). V lost 5 bases, J lost 2 bases, and 18 bases lay in between. The CDR3 covers 17 residues. Germline-derived CDR1 and CDR2 are LNHDA and SQIVND (reference sequence). The CDR3 nucleotides read TGTGCCAGTAGTTCAGTCGGAGGGGCTGACACTAATGAAAAACTGTTTTTT. It codes for CASSSVGGADTNEKLFF.

The rearrangement joins TRBV5-1 to TRBJ2-1, with 8 bases lining up with TRBD1. After removal of 4 bases from V and 1 base from J, the junction contained 4 bases not matched to a gene. This CDR3 has 15 amino acids. Germline V gene data show CDR1 as SGHRS and CDR2 as YFSETQ. CDR3: CASSPGQGSYNEQFF. The CDR3, as DNA: TGCGCCAGCAGCCCCGGACAGGGATCCTACAATGAGCAGTTCTTC.

This chain joins TRBV6-5 and TRBJ1-3; the D gene is possibly TRBD1 (5 bases). This CDR3 spans 13 amino acids. Trimming stripped 0 bases from V and 11 bases from J, with 11 bases between. CDR1 and CDR2 (germline): MNHEY, SVGAGI. This chain's CDR3 is CASSYSGDLPIYF. The CDR3 DNA reads TGTGCCAGCAGTTACTCAGGGGACCTGCCCATATATTTT.